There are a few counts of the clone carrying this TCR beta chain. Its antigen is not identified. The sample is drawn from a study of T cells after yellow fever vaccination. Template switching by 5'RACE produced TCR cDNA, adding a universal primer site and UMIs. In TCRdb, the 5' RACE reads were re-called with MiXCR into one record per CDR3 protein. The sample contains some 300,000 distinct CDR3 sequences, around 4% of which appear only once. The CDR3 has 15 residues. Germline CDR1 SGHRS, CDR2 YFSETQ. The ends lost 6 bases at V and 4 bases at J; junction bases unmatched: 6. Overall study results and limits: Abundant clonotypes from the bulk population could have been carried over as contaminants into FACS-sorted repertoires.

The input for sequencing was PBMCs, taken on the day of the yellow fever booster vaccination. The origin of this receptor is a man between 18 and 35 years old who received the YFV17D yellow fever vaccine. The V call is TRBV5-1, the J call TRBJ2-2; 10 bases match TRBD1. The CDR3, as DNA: TGCGCCAGCAACCGGGACAGGGGAATCACCGGGGAGCTGTTTTTT. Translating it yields CASNRDRGITGELFF.